This T cell receptor beta chain was retrieved from a study of early T cells in non-severe SARS-CoV-2 infection. As for the study in general: The authors sequenced bulk RNA from unsorted whole blood, leaving chains unpaired.

Whole-study results and caveats: Matching results from VDJdb favored anti-spike CD8 responses, leaving private and CD4 specificities undetected.

CDR1 and CDR2 from the germline V gene are MDHEN and SYDVKM. The CDR3 is 15 residues long. Attachment of unique molecular identifiers was made to individual cDNA molecules. TCRdb re-analysed the 5' RACE reads in MiXCR, keeping a single row per CDR3 protein. The sample has roughly 100,000 distinct CDR3 sequences, under 15% seen once. To note about this clonotype: The antigen remains undetermined. Relative to the germline gene, one junction end is altered; a read error may explain this.

The V and J genes are TRBV28 and TRBJ1-1; D gene ambiguous. The specimen was whole blood. This clonotype originated in an adult who was a healthcare worker with PCR-confirmed SARS-CoV-2 infection or an uninfected control (not recorded which). DNA of the CDR3: TGTGCCAGCAGGGTGGGTCGCACTCCGAACACTGAAGCTCTCTTT. Translation gives CASRVGRTPNTEALF.